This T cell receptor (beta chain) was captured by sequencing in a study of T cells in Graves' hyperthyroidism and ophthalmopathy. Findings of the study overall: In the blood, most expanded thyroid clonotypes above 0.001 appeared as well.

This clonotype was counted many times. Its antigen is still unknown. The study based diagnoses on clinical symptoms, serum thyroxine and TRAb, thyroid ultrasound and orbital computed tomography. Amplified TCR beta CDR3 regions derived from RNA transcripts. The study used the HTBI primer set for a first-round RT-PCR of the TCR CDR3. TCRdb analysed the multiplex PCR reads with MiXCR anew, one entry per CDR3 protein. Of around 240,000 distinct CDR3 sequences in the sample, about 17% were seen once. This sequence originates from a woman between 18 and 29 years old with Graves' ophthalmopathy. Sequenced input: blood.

The CDR3 spells CASSHVPAETQYF. For the CDR3, the DNA is TGTGCCAGCAGTCATGTCCCCGCCGAGACCCAGTACTTC. This chain joins TRBV27 and TRBJ2-5; D unclear. V lost 5 bases, J lost 5 bases, and 12 bases lay in between. Germline values: CDR1 MNHEY, CDR2 SMNVEV (reference sequence). The CDR3 consists of 13 residues.